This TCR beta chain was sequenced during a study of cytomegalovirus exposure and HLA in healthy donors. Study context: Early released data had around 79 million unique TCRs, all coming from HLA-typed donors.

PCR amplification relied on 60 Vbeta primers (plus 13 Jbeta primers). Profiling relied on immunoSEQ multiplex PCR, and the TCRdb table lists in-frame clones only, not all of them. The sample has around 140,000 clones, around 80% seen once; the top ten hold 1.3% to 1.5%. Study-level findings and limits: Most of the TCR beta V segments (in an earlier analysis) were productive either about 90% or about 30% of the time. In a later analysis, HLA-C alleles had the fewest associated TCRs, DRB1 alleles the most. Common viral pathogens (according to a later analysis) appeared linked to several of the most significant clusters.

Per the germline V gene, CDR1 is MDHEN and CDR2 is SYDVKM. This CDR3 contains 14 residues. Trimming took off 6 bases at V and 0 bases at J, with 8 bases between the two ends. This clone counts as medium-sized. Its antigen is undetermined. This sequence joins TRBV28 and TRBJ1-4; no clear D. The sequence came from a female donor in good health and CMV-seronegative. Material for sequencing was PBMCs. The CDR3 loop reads CASRTPSTNEKLFF. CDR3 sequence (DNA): TGTGCCAGCAGGACACCCTCAACTAATGAAAAACTGTTTTTT.